This TCR beta chain was recovered during a study of beta chain features in type 1 diabetes. About the research overall: Analysis included around 110,000,000 sorted cells drawn from all samples. Notes on the study in general: Shortening that was moderate but significant affected the TCRB CDR3s of Type 1 diabetes patients in all four CD4+ subsets. More deletions and fewer insertions at VDJ junctions were seen in type 1 diabetes patients.

Germline values: CDR1 MNHEY, CDR2 SVGAGI. The CDR3 has 13 residues. Losses at the gene ends were 6 bases for V and 5 bases for J; bases not matched to a gene: 6. As concerns this clone: Its antigen remains unidentified.

Isolated RNA was reverse transcribed in full, so expressed TCRB transcripts were sequenced. Clones were read by immunoSEQ multiplex PCR, and TCRdb kept only the in-frame ones, dropping some. Altogether over 650,000 clones are present, more than 12% being singletons, with the ten largest covering just under 0.04%. The authors sorted CD4+ naive, central memory, regulatory and stem cell-like memory cells via CD45RO/CCR7/CD25/CD127/CD95/CD27. V and J are TRBV6-5 and TRBJ2-5; 7 nucleotides align to TRBD1. The TCR sequence derives from a man aged 18 to 35 with type 1 diabetes. Sample: naive CD4+ T cells from blood. The CDR3 loop reads CASRLGGRETQYF. Here the CDR3 DNA reads TGTGCCAGCAGACTAGGGGGCAGGGAGACCCAGTACTTC.